The subject of this entry is one T cell receptor (beta chain). What it binds is unknown. TCRdb reprocessed the 5' RACE reads via MiXCR and lists one record per CDR3 protein. Here the sample spans 450,000 to 650,000 distinct CDR3 sequences, around 15% being singletons. This record comes from a study of identical twins. Overall study results and limits: Insertion counts were lower in abundant cord blood beta clonotypes, a trend that memory repertoires did not show. Sequences that were out-of-frame, alpha and twin-shared displayed an excess of low generation probability.

The V and J ends lost 5 bases and 8 bases, in that order; junction bases with no gene match: 11. Looked up from germline, CDR1 is SGHTA and CDR2 is FQGNSA. This CDR3 spans 15 amino acids. This sample was shared with a second study, whose subject was yellow fever vaccine responses in identical twins.

The chain recombines TRBV7-2 with TRBJ2-1; TRBD1 matches 8 bases. The TCR comes from a young woman in good health. Sequenced: CD4+ T cells sorted from blood. The CDR3 loop reads CASSLRDRWYHEQFF. CDR3 DNA: TGTGCCAGCAGCCTTAGGGACAGGTGGTACCATGAGCAGTTCTTC.